The present T cell receptor (beta chain) was sequenced within a study of T cell changes during pregnancy in multiple sclerosis. The CDR3 totals 13 residues. Looked up from germline, CDR1 is SQVTM and CDR2 is ANQGSEA. V lost 4 bases, J lost 2 bases, and 2 bases stayed unmatched. Profiling relied on immunoSEQ multiplex PCR, and the TCRdb table lists in-frame clones only, not all of them. The sample lists 35,000 to 40,000 clones; roughly 90% were seen once. This clone showed up just once. The clonotype originates from a female donor in good health, enrolled as a control in a pregnancy study. This chain connects TRBV29-1 to TRBJ1-2; 9 bases are shared with TRBD1. The starting material was CD4+ T cells from peripheral blood mononuclear cells, obtained after pregnancy. In DNA form, the CDR3 reads TGCAGCGTTGCACAGGGGGCGAACTATGGCTACACCTTC. As protein: CSVAQGANYGYTF.